A selection of T cell receptor beta chains follows, all from one sample in a study of blood T cell repertoires in COVID-19. The data were produced by immunoSEQ multiplex PCR, yet TCRdb's version contains in-frame clones alone and is incomplete. The sample carries 100,000 to 110,000 clones, more than 65% recorded once. The sequenced sample consisted of peripheral blood. All receptors come from a man in his 70s with active or convalescent COVID-19. Each CDR3 is given with its conserved first and last residue. Fields, in order: clone size, J gene, V gene, D gene, CDR3 protein, CDR3 DNA. A D gene is named only where the DNA matches it firmly. Clone sizes are given selectively: once, few, many, or a class where the clone is expanded.

>NA|TRBJ1-1|TRBV6-2/TRBV6-3|NA
CASSYKREAFF
TGTGCCAGCAGTTACAAGCGTGAAGCTTTCTTT
>NA|TRBJ1-2|TRBV30|NA
CAWSLTTTGFYGYTF
TGTGCCTGGAGTTTAACAACGACAGGCTTCTATGGCTACACCTTC
>NA|TRBJ1-2|TRBV20-1|TRBD1
CSATRQGGYTF
TGCAGTGCTACCCGACAGGGCGGCTACACCTTC
>once|TRBJ2-2|TRBV24-1|NA
CATSALGPLGELFF
TGTGCCACCAGTGCCCTGGGGCCCCTCGGGGAGCTGTTTTTT
>NA|TRBJ1-2|TRBV11-2|TRBD1
CASRQGQGGYGYTF
TGTGCCAGCAGGCAGGGACAGGGCGGATATGGCTACACCTTC
>few|TRBJ1-2|TRBV24-1|TRBD1
CATSEAGTVSGYTF
TGTGCCACCAGTGAAGCCGGGACAGTAAGTGGCTACACCTTC
>NA|TRBJ2-3|TRBV4-3|NA
CASSHDRSTDTQYF
TGCGCCAGCAGCCACGACAGAAGCACAGATACGCAGTATTTT
>NA|TRBJ2-3|TRBV9|NA
CASSVGEGSGLSTDTQYF
TGTGCCAGCAGCGTAGGTGAGGGCTCTGGGCTTTCCACAGATACGCAGTATTTT
>NA|TRBJ2-7|TRBV3-1/TRBV3-2|TRBD1
CASSQDNRGPRASYEQYF
TGTGCCAGCAGCCAAGATAACAGGGGACCTCGGGCTTCCTACGAGCAGTACTTC
>NA|TRBJ1-2|TRBV18|NA
CASSPQGTGGYDGYTF
TGTGCCAGCTCACCCCAGGGAACCGGGGGATATGATGGCTACACCTTC
>NA|TRBJ2-7|TRBV12-3/TRBV12-4|NA
CASSSGIYEQYF
TGTGCCAGCAGTTCGGGTATCTACGAGCAGTACTTC
>NA|TRBJ1-1|TRBV5-5|NA
CASSLVVGGRGTEAFF
TGTGCCAGCAGCTTGGTAGTCGGGGGGCGCGGCACTGAAGCTTTCTTT
>once|TRBJ2-5|TRBV25-1|NA
CASSLGGAETQYF
TGTGCCAGCAGTCTTGGTGGGGCGGAGACCCAGTACTTC
>once|TRBJ2-3|TRBV19|NA
CASSKYRDTIIQDTQYF
TGTGCCAGTAGTAAATACCGGGACACTATAATTCAAGATACGCAGTATTTT
>once|TRBJ1-4|TRBV28|NA
CASTRPLGGGNEKLFF
TGTGCCAGCACCCGCCCCCTGGGAGGGGGAAATGAAAAACTGTTTTTT
>NA|TRBJ2-7|TRBV7-2|NA
CASSLGPPGGEQYF
TGTGCCAGCAGCTTAGGACCGCCAGGGGGGGAGCAGTACTTC
>once|TRBJ2-3|TRBV3-1/TRBV3-2|TRBD2
CASSPQRGGTDTQYF
TGTGCCAGCAGTCCCCAGCGGGGGGGCACAGATACGCAGTATTTT
>NA|TRBJ1-1|TRBV11-1|NA
CASRQETNTEAFF
TGTGCCAGCAGACAGGAAACCAACACTGAAGCTTTCTTT
>NA|TRBJ1-4|TRBV5-1|TRBD1
CASSLDGQGGEKLFF
TGCGCCAGCAGCTTGGACGGACAGGGCGGTGAAAAACTGTTTTTT
>NA|TRBJ2-7|TRBV9|TRBD1
CASSPGQGWAGQYF
TGTGCCAGCAGCCCGGGACAGGGGTGGGCCGGGCAGTACTTC
>NA|TRBJ1-2|TRBV4-1|NA
CASSRLSGANYGYTF
TGCGCCAGCAGCCGCTTATCGGGAGCTAACTATGGCTACACCTTC
>once|TRBJ2-7|TRBV27|TRBD2
CASSVLAVGEQYF
TGTGCCAGCTCCGTACTAGCGGTCGGTGAGCAGTACTTC
>few|TRBJ1-6|TRBV2|NA
CASSVSFRDNSPLHF
TGTGCCAGCAGCGTCAGTTTCAGGGATAATTCACCCCTCCACTTT
>once|TRBJ2-7|TRBV24-1|NA
CATSELVCAYEQYF
TGTGCCACCAGTGAGTTAGTATGTGCCTACGAGCAGTACTTC
>few|TRBJ1-5|TRBV5-8|NA
CASSFGGRGARF
TGTGCCAGCAGTTTCGGCGGGCGGGGGGCTCGGTTT
>NA|TRBJ1-1|TRBV7-8|NA
CATTPPAGMNTEAFF
TGTGCCACCACCCCGCCGGCAGGCATGAACACTGAAGCTTTCTTT
>NA|TRBJ1-3|TRBV2|TRBD1
CASSGRDRRFSGNTIYF
TGTGCCAGCAGTGGGCGGGACAGGCGATTCTCTGGAAACACCATATATTTT
>NA|TRBJ2-7|TRBV3-1/TRBV3-2|NA
CASSQGRSYEQYF
TGTGCCAGCAGCCAAGGCAGGTCCTACGAGCAGTACTTC
>NA|TRBJ1-1|TRBV6-2/TRBV6-3|NA
CASSPLEGNTEAFF
TGTGCCAGCAGCCCCCTTGAGGGGAACACTGAAGCTTTCTTT
>once|TRBJ1-2|TRBV3-1/TRBV3-2|NA
CASSQQVRGGKYGYTF
TGTGCCAGCAGCCAACAAGTGAGGGGAGGGAAGTATGGCTACACCTTC
>NA|TRBJ2-7|TRBV11-2|NA
CASSSQPGPYYEQYF
TGTGCCAGCAGCTCGCAACCGGGTCCTTACTACGAGCAGTACTTC
>few|TRBJ2-1|TRBV6-5|NA
CASSYPTGRGYNEQFF
TGTGCCAGCAGTTACCCAACAGGGAGAGGTTACAATGAGCAGTTCTTC
>few|TRBJ1-5|TRBV2|NA
CASSSRGMIQPQHF
TGTGCCAGCAGTTCCCGGGGAATGATACAGCCCCAGCATTTT
>once|TRBJ2-7|TRBV15|TRBD1
CATSRGGGTGSSYEQYF
TGTGCCACCAGCAGAGGTGGAGGGACAGGAAGCTCCTACGAGCAGTACTTC
>NA|TRBJ2-4|TRBV11-1|NA
CASSLLEDENIQYF
TGTGCCAGCAGCCTGCTGGAGGACGAAAACATTCAGTACTTC
>NA|TRBJ2-3|TRBV7-8|TRBD2
CASSPGLAFSTDTQYF
TGTGCCAGCAGCCCGGGACTAGCGTTTAGCACAGATACGCAGTATTTT
>few|TRBJ1-3|TRBV29-1|NA
CSVAMGQTPGNTIYF
TGCAGCGTTGCTATGGGGCAGACGCCTGGAAACACCATATATTTT
>few|TRBJ1-2|TRBV4-1|NA
CASSQEIGAYGYTF
TGCGCCAGCAGCCAAGAAATCGGAGCCTATGGCTACACCTTC
>once|TRBJ1-1|TRBV29-1|NA
CSVVPFTEAFF
TGCAGCGTTGTCCCATTTACTGAAGCTTTCTTT
>NA|TRBJ2-5|TRBV7-9|NA
CASSFTPMGLYQETQYF
TGTGCCAGCAGCTTTACACCTATGGGCCTATACCAAGAGACCCAGTACTTC
>NA|TRBJ2-7|TRBV7-9|TRBD1
CASSFAPGTGLPREQYF
TGTGCCAGCAGCTTTGCCCCCGGGACAGGCCTACCTCGCGAGCAGTACTTC
>few|TRBJ1-1|TRBV27|NA
CASRGGGVNTEAFF
TGTGCCAGCAGGGGCGGGGGGGTGAACACTGAAGCTTTCTTT
>NA|TRBJ1-1|TRBV4-2|TRBD1
CASSQSGGLNTEAFF
TGTGCCAGCAGCCAATCAGGGGGACTGAACACTGAAGCTTTCTTT
>NA|TRBJ2-5|TRBV25-1|NA
CASSRQETQYF
TGTGCCAGCAGTCGCCAAGAGACCCAGTACTTC
>once|TRBJ1-5|TRBV6-5|NA
CASSWSDQPQHF
TGTGCCAGCAGTTGGTCGGATCAGCCCCAGCATTTT
>NA|TRBJ1-2|TRBV5-1|NA
CASSPGTTGWGYTF
TGCGCCAGCAGCCCCGGGACAACCGGGTGGGGCTACACCTTC
>NA|TRBJ1-1|TRBV6-2/TRBV6-3|NA
CASSYTAMNTEAFF
TGTGCCAGCAGTTACACTGCTATGAACACTGAAGCTTTCTTT
>NA|TRBJ2-7|TRBV5-5|TRBD1
CASSLGDLTGGPYEQYF
TGTGCCAGCAGCTTGGGGGACTTAACAGGGGGGCCCTACGAGCAGTACTTC
>NA|TRBJ2-2|TRBV5-6|NA
CASSLARQAPNTGELFF
TGTGCCAGCAGCTTGGCCAGACAGGCGCCGAACACCGGGGAGCTGTTTTTT
>once|TRBJ2-1|TRBV5-6|TRBD1
CASSFRDSAYNEQFF
TGTGCCAGCAGCTTCCGGGACAGCGCCTACAATGAGCAGTTCTTC
>few|TRBJ2-1|TRBV7-3|NA
CASSLGMRDSNYNEQFF
TGTGCCAGCAGCTTAGGAATGCGGGACAGCAATTACAATGAGCAGTTCTTC